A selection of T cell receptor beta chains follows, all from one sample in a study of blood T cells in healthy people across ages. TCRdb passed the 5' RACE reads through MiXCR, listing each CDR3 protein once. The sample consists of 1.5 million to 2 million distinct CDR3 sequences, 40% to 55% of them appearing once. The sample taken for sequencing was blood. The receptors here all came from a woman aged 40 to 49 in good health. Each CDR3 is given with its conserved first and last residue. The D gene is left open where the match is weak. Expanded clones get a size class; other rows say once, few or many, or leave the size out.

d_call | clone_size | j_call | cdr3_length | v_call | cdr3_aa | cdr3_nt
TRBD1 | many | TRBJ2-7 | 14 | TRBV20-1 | CSALGQGSSYEQYF | TGCAGTGCCTTGGGACAGGGCAGCTCCTACGAGCAGTACTTC
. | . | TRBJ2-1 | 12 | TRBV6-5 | CASSQDSNEQFF | TGTGCCAGCAGTCAGGACAGCAATGAGCAGTTCTTC
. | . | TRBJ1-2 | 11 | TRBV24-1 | CATSDLYGYTF | TGTGCCACCAGTGATTTATATGGCTACACCTTC
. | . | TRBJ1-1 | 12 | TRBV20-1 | CSARRSGTEAFF | TGCAGTGCTAGACGGTCGGGCACTGAAGCTTTCTTT
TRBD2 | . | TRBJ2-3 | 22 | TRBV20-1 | CSATYRLSFGARAGGYADTQYF | TGCAGTGCTACCTATCGATTATCTTTTGGGGCGAGGGCGGGGGGTTACGCAGATACGCAGTATTTT
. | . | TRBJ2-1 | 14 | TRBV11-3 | CASSADREGDEQFF | TGTGCCAGCAGCGCCGACAGGGAGGGGGATGAGCAGTTCTTC
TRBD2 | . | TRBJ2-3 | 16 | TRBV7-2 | CASSRLAGGTIDTQYF | TGTGCCAGCAGCCGACTAGCGGGGGGGACCATTGATACGCAGTATTTT
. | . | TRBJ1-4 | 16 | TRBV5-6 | CASSLFGASTNEKLFF | TGTGCCAGCAGCTTGTTCGGGGCCTCAACTAATGAAAAACTGTTTTTT
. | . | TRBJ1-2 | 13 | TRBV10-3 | CAIAEGQVYGYTF | TGTGCCATCGCCGAGGGACAAGTCTATGGCTACACCTTC
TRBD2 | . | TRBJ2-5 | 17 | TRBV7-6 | CASSLVSGGSSEGTQYF | TGTGCCAGCAGCTTGGTCAGCGGGGGGTCATCCGAAGGGACCCAGTACTTC
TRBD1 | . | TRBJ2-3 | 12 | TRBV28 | CATDRGTGTQYF | TGTGCCACGGACAGGGGCACAGGTACGCAGTATTTT
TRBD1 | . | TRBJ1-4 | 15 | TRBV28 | CASSTRQGLNEKLFF | TGTGCCAGCAGCACACGACAGGGGCTAAATGAAAAACTGTTTTTT
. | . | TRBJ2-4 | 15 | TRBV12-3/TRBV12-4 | CASRAFGGSKNIQYF | TGTGCCAGCAGGGCCTTTGGGGGTTCTAAAAACATTCAGTACTTC
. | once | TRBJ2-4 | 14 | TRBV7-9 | CASSLVLPGEAQYF | TGTGCCAGCAGCTTAGTGTTACCAGGAGAGGCCCAGTACTTC
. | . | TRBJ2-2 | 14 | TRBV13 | CASSPGTPTGELFF | TGTGCCAGCAGCCCTGGGACACCAACCGGGGAGCTGTTTTTT
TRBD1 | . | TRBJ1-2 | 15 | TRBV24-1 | CATSDHRTGLEGYTF | TGTGCCACCAGTGATCACAGGACAGGTCTAGAAGGCTACACCTTC
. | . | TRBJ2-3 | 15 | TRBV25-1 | CASSDTGPAADTQYF | TGTGCCAGCAGTGATACAGGCCCAGCAGCAGATACGCAGTATTTT
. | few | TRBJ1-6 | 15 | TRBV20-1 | CSASPPGTYNSPLHF | TGCAGTGCTAGCCCCCCGGGGACCTATAATTCACCCCTCCACTTT
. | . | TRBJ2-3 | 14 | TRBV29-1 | CSVGMGGDTDTQYF | TGCAGCGTGGGGATGGGGGGTGACACAGATACGCAGTATTTT
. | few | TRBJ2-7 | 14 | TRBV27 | CASSRTSYAYEQYF | TGTGCCAGCAGTCGGACCTCTTATGCCTACGAGCAGTACTTC
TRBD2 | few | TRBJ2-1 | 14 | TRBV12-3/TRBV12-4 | CASKLAGGSGEQFF | TGTGCCAGCAAGCTAGCGGGGGGGTCTGGGGAGCAGTTCTTC
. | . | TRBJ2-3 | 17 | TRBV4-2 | CASSQGWEGAYPDTQYF | TGTGCCAGCAGCCAAGGATGGGAGGGGGCCTACCCAGATACGCAGTATTTT
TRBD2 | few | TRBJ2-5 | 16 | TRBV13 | CASSDRLAGGLETQYF | TGTGCCAGCAGCGACCGACTAGCGGGGGGGCTAGAGACCCAGTACTTC
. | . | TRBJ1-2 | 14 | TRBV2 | CASSETPGGYGYTF | TGTGCCAGCAGTGAAACACCCGGGGGATATGGCTACACCTTC
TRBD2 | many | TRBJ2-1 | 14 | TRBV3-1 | CASSQDLGGGEQFF | TGTGCCAGCAGCCAAGATCTCGGGGGGGGTGAGCAGTTCTTC
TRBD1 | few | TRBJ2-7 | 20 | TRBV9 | CASSVAGTGILSRYLYEQYF | TGTGCCAGCAGCGTAGCGGGGACAGGGATCCTAAGTAGGTATCTGTACGAGCAGTACTTC
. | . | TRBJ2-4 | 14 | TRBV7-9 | CASSQTGAKNIQYF | TGTGCCAGCAGCCAGACCGGGGCCAAAAACATTCAGTACTTC
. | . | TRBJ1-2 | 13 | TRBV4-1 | CASSQDWTSQYTF | TGCGCCAGCAGCCAAGATTGGACCTCACAATACACCTTC
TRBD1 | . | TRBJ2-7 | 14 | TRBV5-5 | CASSLEGQVYEQYF | TGTGCCAGCAGCTTGGAGGGACAGGTCTACGAGCAGTACTTC
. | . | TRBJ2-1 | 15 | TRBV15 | CATSRERLDDNEQFF | TGTGCCACCAGCAGAGAACGTTTGGACGACAATGAGCAGTTCTTC
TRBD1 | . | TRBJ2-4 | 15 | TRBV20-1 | CSALWTGGAKNIQYF | TGCAGTGCTTTGTGGACAGGTGGAGCCAAAAACATTCAGTACTTC
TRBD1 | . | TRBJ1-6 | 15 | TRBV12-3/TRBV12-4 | CASSLGTGGYSPLHF | TGTGCCAGCAGTTTAGGGACAGGGGGCTACTCACCCCTCCACTTT
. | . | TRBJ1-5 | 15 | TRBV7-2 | CASSLIMGSNQPQHF | TGTGCCAGCAGCTTAATAATGGGGAGCAATCAGCCCCAGCATTTT
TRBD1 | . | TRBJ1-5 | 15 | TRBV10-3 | CAISDGQALTQPQHF | TGTGCCATCAGTGACGGACAGGCCCTCACGCAGCCCCAGCATTTT
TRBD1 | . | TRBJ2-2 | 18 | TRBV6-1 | CASSEALGRGRNTGELFF | TGTGCCAGCAGTGAAGCGTTGGGCAGGGGGCGGAACACCGGGGAGCTGTTTTTT
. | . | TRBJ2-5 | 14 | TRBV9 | CASSVAPVGETQYF | TGTGCCAGCAGCGTAGCTCCTGTGGGAGAGACCCAGTACTTC
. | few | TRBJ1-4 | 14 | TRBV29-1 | CSVVDPSANEKLFF | TGCAGCGTTGTAGACCCGTCGGCAAATGAAAAACTGTTTTTT
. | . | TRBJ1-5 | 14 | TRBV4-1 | CASSRRQFNQPQHF | TGCGCCAGCAGCCGACGACAGTTCAATCAGCCCCAGCATTTT
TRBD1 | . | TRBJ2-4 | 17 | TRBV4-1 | CASSQDGGRQGEREQYF | TGCGCCAGCAGCCAAGACGGCGGGAGACAGGGGGAGAGGGAGCAGTACTTC
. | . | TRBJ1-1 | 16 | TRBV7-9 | CASSDPGDQMNTEAFF | TGTGCCAGCAGCGATCCAGGGGACCAAATGAACACTGAAGCTTTCTTT